This record concerns one T cell receptor (beta chain) sequence. Its antigen is undetermined. This record belongs to a study of cytomegalovirus exposure and HLA in healthy donors. General study findings and limits: Reported results showed that the classifier diagnosed cytomegalovirus status with high specificity and sensitivity. Roughly 170 TCR beta chains were listed as cytomegalovirus-associated.

Assay used: immunoSEQ multiplex PCR; TCRdb lists only in-frame clones, some missing. Among 150,000 to 200,000 clones, roughly 86% were seen once, and the ten largest hold roughly 1.6%. The sequence was collected from a woman aged 18-29 years in good health and CMV-seronegative. Sequenced input: PBMCs.

The DNA for the CDR3 is TGTGCCAGTAGTTCAACAGGGGGCCGAACTGAAGCTTTCTTT. Amino acid sequence: CASSSTGGRTEAFF. This chain joins TRBV19 and TRBJ1-1; 9 bases align to TRBD1. The ends lost 5 bases at V and 5 bases at J; junction bases unmatched: 6. The CDR3 has 14 amino acids. Germline lookup yields CDR1 LNHDA and CDR2 SQIVND (reference sequence).